The 8 T cell receptor beta chains below all came from one sample that was sequenced in a study of neoadjuvant nivolumab and ipilimumab in lung cancer. Some clones are missing from TCRdb's copy, which holds only in-frame ones; the method was immunoSEQ multiplex PCR. The sample includes about 20,000 clones, over 70% of them seen just once. The starting material was peripheral blood, obtained before neoadjuvant nivolumab, alone or with ipilimumab. The receptors here all came from an adult with non-small cell lung cancer.

The chain employs TRBV29-1 and TRBJ1-1; possible D gene TRBD1, 5 bases. This CDR3 region has 14 residues. V gave up 6 bases and J gave up 0 bases, with 14 bases separating them. Germline V gives CDR1 SQVTM, CDR2 ANQGSEA. The CDR3, as DNA: TGCAGCGTGCGGGAGGGGACGGTGAACACTGAAGCTTTCTTT. The encoded protein is CSVREGTVNTEAFF.

The table lists this clone with a count of one. The rearrangement joins TRBV27 to TRBJ2-3; D gene ambiguous. Per the germline V gene, CDR1 is MNHEY and CDR2 is SMNVEV (reference sequence). This CDR3 has 11 residues. The germline V and J ends were trimmed by 10 bases and 2 bases, with 7 bases remaining between them. CDR3 amino acids: CATQLTDTQYF. DNA for the CDR3: TGTGCCACCCAACTCACAGATACGCAGTATTTT.

This clone is a singleton in its sample. The rearrangement uses TRBV5-4 and TRBJ2-7; 10 nucleotides agree with TRBD2. Germline trimming cut 1 base from V and 3 bases from J; bases unmatched to any gene: 7. Germline V gives CDR1 SGHNT, CDR2 YYREEE (reference sequence). The CDR3 sequence is 16 residues long. CDR3 bases: TGTGCCAGCAGCTTGTCTAGCGGGGGTCCTCTCTACGAGCAGTACTTC. This translates into CASSLSSGGPLYEQYF.

The V call is TRBV30, the J call TRBJ2-4; 7 nucleotides line up with TRBD1. The J segment lost 6 bases and the V segment lost 1 base, leaving 9 bases of the junction unmatched. This CDR3 contains 15 residues. CDR1 GTSNPN and CDR2 SVGIG come from the germline V gene (reference sequence). CDR3 in amino acids: CAWSGQGYSGNIQYF. The CDR3, as DNA: TGTGCCTGGAGTGGACAGGGATATTCGGGAAACATTCAGTACTTC. The variable domain in full, completed from reference TRBV30 and TRBJ2-4, reads SQTIHQWPATLVQPVGSPLSLECTVEGTSNPNLYWYRQAAGRGLQLLFYSVGIGQISSEVPQNLSASRPQDRQFILSSKKLLLSDSGFYLCAWSGQGYSGNIQYFGAGTRLSVL.

The chain uses TRBV14 and TRBJ1-1; TRBD1 matches at 12 bases. The CDR3 is 17 amino acids. After removal of 2 bases from V and 5 bases from J, the junction contained 9 bases not matched to a gene. Germline lookup yields CDR1 SGHDN and CDR2 FVKESK. The CDR3 sequence is CASSQKMGQGARTEAFF. In nucleotides, the CDR3 is TGTGCCAGCAGCCAAAAGATGGGACAGGGGGCGAGAACTGAAGCTTTCTTT.

This chain uses TRBV5-4 with TRBJ1-1; tentatively, D is TRBD1 (6 bases). V was clipped by 0 bases and J by 1 base, with 10 bases between them. Germline V CDR1 and CDR2: SGHNT, YYREEE (reference sequence). The CDR3 has 15 residues. CDR3 sequence: CASSLAGATNTEAFF. The CDR3 DNA sequence: TGTGCCAGCAGCTTGGCAGGGGCGACGAACACTGAAGCTTTCTTT.

V gene TRBV7-9 combines with J gene TRBJ1-1; 7 bases are shared with TRBD1. The CDR3 length is 16 residues. The germline CDR1 and CDR2 sequences are SEHNR and FQNEAQ (reference sequence). The trim removed 4 bases at V and 5 bases at J, leaving 13 bases unmatched. CDR3: CASSSDSKGRGTEAFF. CDR3 nucleotides: TGTGCCAGCAGCTCCGACTCAAAGGGCAGGGGGACTGAAGCTTTCTTT.

In its sample, this clone was seen a few times. The genes are TRBV18 and TRBJ2-1; D gene ambiguous. Germline V gene sequence: CDR1 KGHSH, CDR2 LQKENI. Deletions cut 2 bases from V and 8 bases from J, with 4 bases between. This CDR3 is 11 amino acids long. The CDR3 DNA is TGTGCCAGCTCACCAATCCATGAGCAGTTCTTC. It translates to CASSPIHEQFF.